A single sample is the source of the 16 T cell receptor beta chains below, sequenced in a study of sequential checkpoint blockade in melanoma. TCRdb keeps only in-frame clones here, not all; method: immunoSEQ multiplex PCR. The profile covers 3,000 to 4,000 clones, with approximately 15% appearing a single time and more than 14% taken by the ten largest. The treatment here: randomized to nivolumab then ipilimumab (arm A) or the reverse (arm B). The specimen was tumor tissue (inferred from file names), collected from a patient given nivolumab and ipilimumab in sequence. The receptors come from a human donor with melanoma.

Relative to its sample, this clone is medium-sized. CDR3 in amino acids: CASSTGTTNYGYTF. The CDR3 DNA reads TGTGCCAGCAGCACGGGGACAACTAACTATGGCTACACCTTC. This chain connects TRBV11-3 to TRBJ1-2; a possible D gene is TRBD1 (6 bases). The CDR3 sequence is 14 residues long. The V end lost 5 bases, the J end lost 0 bases, and 10 bases lay between the germline ends. CDR1 SGHNT and CDR2 YENEEA come from the germline V gene.

The chain couples TRBV6-8 to TRBJ1-3; 7 bases line up with TRBD1. This CDR3 is built from 16 residues. The junction had 7 bases not matched to a gene; V was cut back by 1 base and J by 4 bases. Germline values: CDR1 MNHGY, CDR2 SAAAGT. The CDR3 DNA reads TGTGCCAGCAGTTACTTTCCGGGACAGACGGGAAACACCATATATTTT. This codes for CASSYFPGQTGNTIYF.

This clone turned up a few times. This sequence joins TRBV6-8 and TRBJ2-2; 8 bases agree with TRBD1. CDR3 length: 17 residues. V lost 0 bases, J lost 5 bases, and 8 bases stayed unmatched. Germline CDR1 MNHGY, CDR2 SAAAGT. CDR3 coding DNA: TGTGCCAGCAGTTACTCGAAGACAGGGGCTGAAACCGGGGAGCTGTTTTTT. It translates to CASSYSKTGAETGELFF.

The chain has TRBV6-8 and TRBJ1-1; D might be TRBD1 (5 bases). Trimming removed 6 bases from V and 0 bases from J, with 20 bases in between. This CDR3 is 17 amino acids long. Germline V CDR1 and CDR2: MNHGY, SAAAGT. CDR3 DNA sequence: TGTGCCAGCAGGCCCAGACAGTTCACGGTAGTGAACACTGAAGCTTTCTTT. It codes for CASRPRQFTVVNTEAFF.

Only a few counts were recorded for this clone. The V gene is TRBV6-8, the J gene TRBJ2-5, with TRBD2 identical over 9 bases. The CDR3 covers 13 residues. Germline V gene data show CDR1 as MNHGY and CDR2 as SAAAGT. V lost 5 bases to trimming and J lost 5 bases; unmatched junction nucleotides: 3. DNA for the CDR3: TGTGCCAGCAGTGCGCTAGCGGGGGAGACCCAGTACTTC. The encoded protein is CASSALAGETQYF.

This clone is categorized as medium-sized. The chain employs TRBV11-3 and TRBJ2-3; weak D call: TRBD1 (6 bases). Germline V lookup: CDR1 SGHNT, CDR2 YENEEA. The germline V and J ends were trimmed by 2 bases and 3 bases, with 9 bases remaining between them. The CDR3 length is 14 residues. In DNA form, the CDR3 reads TGTGCCAGCAGCTTACAGGGGACGACAGATACGCAGTATTTT. This translates into CASSLQGTTDTQYF.

The table lists this clone with a few counts. The chain combines TRBV11-3 with TRBJ2-1; 8 bases align to TRBD2. Germline V CDR1 and CDR2: SGHNT, YENEEA. The CDR3 consists of 15 residues. Losses at the gene ends were 2 bases for V and 8 bases for J; bases not matched to a gene: 8. CDR3 amino acids: CASSLNREGLHEQFF. The CDR3 bases are TGTGCCAGCAGCTTAAATCGGGAGGGTCTGCATGAGCAGTTCTTC. The full variable domain, completed using reference TRBV11-3 and TRBJ2-1, is EAGVVQSPRYKIIEKKQPVAFWCNPISGHNTLYWYLQNLGQGPELLIRYENEEAVDDSQLPKDRFSAERLKGVDSTLKIQPAELGDSAVYLCASSLNREGLHEQFFGPGTRLTVL.

The chain couples TRBV6-8 to TRBJ2-2, with D maybe TRBD1 (5 bases). Germline V gene lookup returns CDR1 MNHGY and CDR2 SAAAGT. The CDR3 runs 16 residues. V shed 5 bases and J shed 9 bases, with 22 bases lying between them. The CDR3 region has the DNA TGTGCCAGCAGTCCCATCACTACACCGACAGCCAGGGAGCTGTTTTTT. It yields the protein CASSPITTPTARELFF.

In this sample, this clone turned up a few times. V gene TRBV14 combines with J gene TRBJ2-1, with D possibly being TRBD2 (7 bases). The CDR3 extends over 16 amino acids. Germline V CDR1 and CDR2: SGHDN, FVKESK. Trimming pared 4 bases from V and 7 bases from J, leaving 20 bases between. The CDR3 sequence: CASSPRLAGVWNEQFF. The CDR3 coding sequence is TGTGCCAGCAGCCCTCGACTAGCAGGGGTATGGAATGAGCAGTTCTTC.

By its share, this clone is medium-sized (0.01 to 0.1%). The chain employs TRBV11-3 and TRBJ2-1; the D call may be TRBD1 or TRBD2 (5 bases each). Trimming left V 3 bases short and J 5 bases short, with 11 bases between. Germline CDR1 reads SGHNT; CDR2 reads YENEEA. CDR3 length equals 14 residues. The CDR3 sequence: CASSLRGSNNEQFF. The CDR3 coding sequence is TGTGCCAGCAGCTTGAGGGGTTCAAACAATGAGCAGTTCTTC. Together with reference TRBV11-3 and TRBJ2-1, the CDR3 gives the full variable domain: EAGVVQSPRYKIIEKKQPVAFWCNPISGHNTLYWYLQNLGQGPELLIRYENEEAVDDSQLPKDRFSAERLKGVDSTLKIQPAELGDSAVYLCASSLRGSNNEQFFGPGTRLTVL.

This clone was detected only a few times. V usage is TRBV9 and J usage is TRBJ2-1, with D possibly TRBD2 on 6 matching bases. V lost 0 bases and J lost 7, with 14 bases in between. Germline V lookup: CDR1 SGDLS, CDR2 YYNGEE. The CDR3 is 15 amino acids. This CDR3 reads CASSVDGNGSNEQFF. The CDR3 nucleotides are TGTGCCAGCAGCGTAGATGGGAACGGGAGTAATGAGCAGTTCTTC.

By sample fraction, this clone is medium-sized. This chain connects TRBV11-3 to TRBJ2-7, with 9 positions matching TRBD1. The J segment lost 5 bases and the V segment lost 5 bases, leaving 7 bases of the junction unmatched. Germline-derived CDR1 and CDR2 are SGHNT and YENEEA. The CDR3 sequence is 14 residues long. The CDR3: CASSPRTGDNEQYF. The CDR3 DNA follows: TGTGCCAGCAGCCCCCGGACAGGGGACAACGAGCAGTACTTC.

V usage is TRBV6-8 and J usage is TRBJ1-4, with D perhaps TRBD1 (6 bases). Per germline, CDR1 MNHGY and CDR2 SAAAGT. V shed 2 bases and J shed 0 bases, with 10 bases lying between them. This CDR3 has 16 amino acids. CDR3 bases: TGTGCCAGCAGTTACAGGGGGGTTGCAACTAATGAAAAACTGTTTTTT. Translated: CASSYRGVATNEKLFF.

The chain recombines TRBV15 with TRBJ2-1; D not certain. The germline V gene encodes CDR1 LNHNV and CDR2 YYDKDF (reference sequence). This CDR3 has 15 residues. V was trimmed by 0 bases and J by 9 bases, leaving 15 bases between them. CDR3 loop: CATSRDREPGGEQFF. DNA of the CDR3: TGTGCCACCAGCAGAGATAGAGAGCCGGGCGGTGAGCAGTTCTTC.

This clone occurred a few times. This chain uses TRBV29-1 with TRBJ2-7, with 9 bases identical to TRBD2. Germline CDR1 and CDR2: SQVTM and ANQGSEA. The CDR3 extends over 14 amino acids. With 2 bases clipped from V and 3 bases from J, the junction kept 5 bases outside the gene matches. DNA of the CDR3: TGCAGCGTTGAACTAGCGGGACGACTCTACGAGCAGTACTTC. This gives the protein CSVELAGRLYEQYF.

The sample holds a few counts of this clone. This rearrangement joins TRBV6-8 to TRBJ2-7; 8 bases agree with TRBD1. Germline CDR1 and CDR2: MNHGY and SAAAGT. The V and J ends lost 5 bases and 0 bases, in that order; junction bases with no gene match: 6. This CDR3 region has 15 residues. The CDR3 bases are TGTGCCAGCAGTAGACAGGGGCAAAGCTCCTACGAGCAGTACTTC. This codes for CASSRQGQSSYEQYF.